This T cell receptor (beta chain) was sequenced for a study of T cells in Graves' hyperthyroidism and ophthalmopathy. The CDR3 sequence is 13 residues long. The V and J ends lost 4 bases and 3 bases respectively, with 10 bases between them. Germline assignment: CDR1 MGHRA and CDR2 YSYEKL. Amplification of TCR beta CDR3 regions used RNA as the template. Primed by the HTBI set, a first-round RT-PCR was run on the TCR CDR3. TCRdb reprocessed the multiplex PCR reads with MiXCR, giving one entry per CDR3 protein. The data show under 450,000 distinct CDR3 sequences, approximately 13% seen once. This clonotype was counted only a few times.

The receptor was isolated from a man aged 30 to 39 with Graves' hyperthyroidism that later progressed to Graves' ophthalmopathy. V is TRBV4-1 and J is TRBJ2-7; no clear D gene. The source material was blood. CDR3 bases: TGCGCCAGCAGCCCGACCCCCGGCTACGAGCAGTACTTC. It specifies CASSPTPGYEQYF.